This T cell receptor (beta chain) appears in the sequencing data of a study of shared clonotypes between healthy human individuals. Sequencing was performed with immunoSEQ multiplex PCR; in TCRdb, only in-frame clones are kept and a portion is missing. The sample carries some 2.3 million clones, roughly 93% recorded once. The V and J ends lost 6 bases and 7 bases, in that order; junction bases with no gene match: 6. Germline V gives CDR1 SNHLY, CDR2 FYNNEI. The CDR3 extends over 14 amino acids. In this sample, this clone turned up once. Nashville, Tennessee was home to all donors, each a Caucasian adult.

The genes are TRBV2 and TRBJ2-3; TRBD2 matches at 11 bases. The receptor was isolated from a young man in good health. Some clones in this sample may be carry-over from other donors' samples. Sequences were obtained from naive CD4+ T cells from PBMCs. The subset: CD45RA+ positively selected. CDR3 bases: TGTGCCAGCAGCCCCGGGACTAGCGGCAATACGCAGTATTTT. Its protein product is CASSPGTSGNTQYF.